The present entry profiles one TCR beta chain with its context. These data originate in a study of blood T cell repertoires in COVID-19. Turning to the study itself: The cDNA or gDNA used as material had been derived from T cells, B-cell-depleted T cells, or PBMCs.

Original methodology: How many nucleated cells were present was estimated from reference gene primer amplification. Libraries were prepared by immunoSEQ multiplex PCR; TCRdb keeps only in-frame clonotypes and omits some of them. V and J calls and clone size are as listed in that table; D and trimming were resolved from the DNA. The repertoire holds roughly 70,000 clones, with around 75% as singletons. Trimming took off 0 bases at V and 7 bases at J, with 16 bases between the two ends. The CDR3 runs to 15 residues. Germline assignment: CDR1 SGHNT and CDR2 YYREEE (reference sequence). The TCR was taken from a man between 65 and 80 years old with acute or convalescent COVID-19. The sequenced sample was peripheral blood. This rearrangement joins TRBV5-4 to TRBJ2-5; a weak D match, TRBD2 (5 bases). CDR3 region: CASSLDQASWGTQYF. The CDR3 region has the DNA TGTGCCAGCAGCTTGGATCAGGCTAGCTGGGGGACCCAGTACTTC.